The next 19 T cell receptor beta chains were all read from a single sample in a study of shared T cell receptors in the human thymus. Data came from immunoSEQ multiplex PCR; TCRdb stores just in-frame clones and leaves some out. The sample consists of under 850,000 clones, more than 75% of them appearing once. The sample was also linked to a second study, of human thymus T cells.

Sequencing was carried out using thymocytes. All receptors come from a boy under two years old with a congenital heart defect.

V is TRBV27 and J is TRBJ1-2; TRBD1 aligns across 10 bases. This CDR3 comprises 17 residues. V shed 7 bases, J shed 1 base, and the junction held 12 bases outside the gene matches. CDR1 is MNHEY, CDR2 SMNVEV, per germline (reference sequence). Here the CDR3 reads CASKGLIRDRGNYGYTF. The DNA of the CDR3 is TGTGCCAGCAAGGGCCTCATCCGGGACAGGGGTAACTATGGCTACACCTTC.

The V call is TRBV11-3, the J call TRBJ2-3; D ambiguous. Germline CDR1 SGHNT, CDR2 YENEEA. Trimming took off 0 bases at V and 0 bases at J, with 22 bases between the two ends. This CDR3 is 20 amino acids long. The CDR3 region has the DNA TGTGCCAGCAGCTTAGATCTGCTCCCCACCCGTGGGCCTAGCACAGATACGCAGTATTTT. This gives the protein CASSLDLLPTRGPSTDTQYF.

The V and J genes are TRBV7-2 and TRBJ1-1, with a weak D call TRBD1 (5 bases). Germline values: CDR1 SGHTA, CDR2 FQGNSA. The V gene lost 5 bases and the J gene lost 1 base, with 11 bases spanning the gap. This CDR3 contains 14 residues. In nucleotides, the CDR3 is TGTGCCAGCAGCGGGGGGACCCCGAACACTGAAGCTTTCTTT. This codes for CASSGGTPNTEAFF.

The V and J genes are TRBV11-3 and TRBJ2-7, with D possibly TRBD1 on 6 matching bases. In germline, CDR1 is SGHNT, CDR2 YENEEA. Trimming cost V 2 bases and J 0 bases, with 11 bases left between them. The CDR3 is 15 amino acids. In DNA form, the CDR3 reads TGTGCCAGCAGCTTATTTCAGGGGACCTCCTACGAGCAGTACTTC. Translated, it gives CASSLFQGTSYEQYF.

The chain couples TRBV19 to TRBJ2-7, with D tentatively TRBD1 (7 bases). The CDR3 is 16 amino acids. Germline V CDR1 and CDR2: LNHDA, SQIVND (reference sequence). Trimming removed 3 bases from V and 2 bases from J, with 17 bases in between. CDR3 sequence: CASSIAGTRGPYEQYF. CDR3 sequence (DNA): TGTGCCAGTAGTATCGCGGGGACGAGGGGGCCCTACGAGCAGTACTTC. Supplemented by reference TRBV19 and TRBJ2-7, the full variable domain reads DGGITQSPKYLFRKEGQNVTLSCEQNLNHDAMYWYRQDPGQGLRLIYYSQIVNDFQKGDIAEGYSVSREKKESFPLTVTSAQKNPTAFYLCASSIAGTRGPYEQYFGPGTRLTVT.

This chain connects TRBV15 to TRBJ1-1; a possible D gene is TRBD1 (6 bases). Germline V lookup: CDR1 LNHNV, CDR2 YYDKDF (reference sequence). V was clipped by 1 base and J by 7 bases, with 19 bases between them. The CDR3 totals 16 residues. The CDR3 reads CATSRAGRGTTFEAFF. CDR3 nucleotide sequence: TGTGCCACCAGCAGAGCCGGGAGGGGGACTACCTTTGAAGCTTTCTTT.

This clone was observed a single time. The chain's CDR3 is CASSLSRQGPPNTEAFF. CDR3 coding DNA: TGTGCCAGCAGCTTATCCCGACAGGGTCCCCCGAACACTGAAGCTTTCTTT. The chain carries TRBV7-2 and TRBJ1-1; 7 bases are a match to TRBD1. Germline CDR1 reads SGHTA; CDR2 reads FQGNSA. The J segment lost 1 base and the V segment lost 2 bases, leaving 10 bases of the junction unmatched. The CDR3 is 17 amino acids.

This chain connects TRBV15 to TRBJ2-3; TRBD2 matches at 9 bases. The junction had 3 bases not matched to a gene; V was cut back by 1 base and J by 4 bases. Germline-derived CDR1 and CDR2 are LNHNV and YYDKDF (reference sequence). The CDR3 length is 15 residues. The CDR3 region is CATSRAAGGPDTQYF. In nucleotides, the CDR3 is TGTGCCACCAGCAGAGCGGCGGGAGGGCCAGATACGCAGTATTTT.

V is TRBV4-1 and J is TRBJ2-3, with 8 positions matching TRBD2. This CDR3 contains 17 residues. V was clipped by 0 bases and J by 5 bases; unmatched bases: 10. Germline lookup yields CDR1 MGHRA and CDR2 YSYEKL. The CDR3 sequence is CASSQENPAGVLDTQYF. CDR3 nucleotides: TGCGCCAGCAGCCAAGAGAACCCAGCGGGAGTCTTAGATACGCAGTATTTT.

In DNA, the CDR3 is TGTGCCAGCTCGGGAAGCGGGAGACCCTACGAGCAGTACTTC. Translated, it gives CASSGSGRPYEQYF. V is TRBV27 and J is TRBJ2-7, with 8 bases matching TRBD2. The ends lost 8 bases at V and 2 bases at J; junction bases unmatched: 8. The CDR3 runs to 14 residues. The germline V gene encodes CDR1 MNHEY and CDR2 SMNVEV (reference sequence).

The chain links TRBV7-4 to TRBJ1-1; weak D call: TRBD1 (6 bases). V was trimmed by 7 bases and J by 1 base, leaving 16 bases between them. The CDR3 totals 15 residues. The germline gives CDR1 SGHVT, CDR2 SQSDAQ. The CDR3 nucleotides read TGTGCCAGCATGGACAGACTGTCCCGGAACACTGAAGCTTTCTTT. This encodes CASMDRLSRNTEAFF.

The chain employs TRBV28 and TRBJ2-7, with 8 bases lining up with TRBD2. Trimming removed 10 bases from V and 0 bases from J; junction bases left unmatched: 5. The CDR3 contains 13 residues. The germline gives CDR1 MDHEN, CDR2 SYDVKM. As DNA, the CDR3 is TGTGCCACCCGGGGGGGCCTCTCCTACGAGCAGTACTTC. This gives the protein CATRGGLSYEQYF.

The chain couples TRBV11-2 to TRBJ2-7, with 8 bases identical to TRBD1. After removal of 3 bases from V and 3 bases from J, the junction contained 7 bases not matched to a gene. There are 15 residues in the CDR3. From germline, CDR1 is SGHAT and CDR2 FQNNGV. This CDR3 reads CASSLGSGQGYEQYF. CDR3 bases: TGTGCCAGCAGCTTGGGGTCTGGACAGGGCTACGAGCAGTACTTC. The whole variable domain, remainder taken from reference TRBV11-2 and TRBJ2-7, is EAGVAQSPRYKIIEKRQSVAFWCNPISGHATLYWYQQILGQGPKLLIQFQNNGVVDDSQLPKDRFSAERLKGVDSTLKIQPAKLEDSAVYLCASSLGSGQGYEQYFGPGTRLTVT.

J is TRBJ1-2 and V is TRBV30; 7 bases are a match to TRBD1. The CDR3 extends over 12 amino acids. The germline CDR1 and CDR2 sequences are GTSNPN and SVGIG (reference sequence). After removal of 5 bases from V and 4 bases from J, the junction contained 4 bases not matched to a gene. CDR3 in amino acids: CAWGDRAYGYTF. CDR3 sequence (DNA): TGTGCCTGGGGAGACAGGGCCTATGGCTACACCTTC.

The chain joins TRBV5-8 to TRBJ2-3, with D unresolved. The V gene lost 4 bases and the J gene lost 2 bases, with 11 bases spanning the gap. CDR1 and CDR2 (germline): SGHTS, YDEGEE. The CDR3 is 14 amino acids. The CDR3 DNA follows: TGTGCCAGCAGCCCCGTCCTTTTCACAGATACGCAGTATTTT. Encoded protein: CASSPVLFTDTQYF.

The chain has TRBV4-1 and TRBJ1-1, with D uncertain. Germline CDR1 is MGHRA and CDR2 is YSYEKL. V was shortened by 10 bases and J by 1 base, with 16 bases between the two germline ends. This CDR3 contains 14 residues. The chain's CDR3 is CATNPGKPNTEAFF. As DNA, the CDR3 is TGCGCCACAAACCCGGGAAAACCGAACACTGAAGCTTTCTTT.

The chain combines TRBV12-5 with TRBJ2-5; 15 nucleotides line up with TRBD2. Trimming at V came to 5 bases and at J to 5 bases, leaving 12 bases not matched to a gene. Looked up from germline, CDR1 is LGHNT and CDR2 is FRNRAP. CDR3 length: 18 residues. The CDR3 here is CASGQSWTSGRARETQYF. In nucleotides, the CDR3 is TGTGCTAGTGGTCAGTCTTGGACTAGCGGGAGGGCCAGGGAGACCCAGTACTTC.

This chain joins TRBV27 and TRBJ1-2, with TRBD1 identical over 7 bases. CDR3 length equals 13 residues. Trimming removed 5 bases from V and 7 bases from J; junction bases left unmatched: 7. The germline V gene encodes CDR1 MNHEY and CDR2 SMNVEV (reference sequence). The DNA for the CDR3 is TGTGCCAGCAGTCCTAAGGGGGCGCGTGGCTACACCTTC. It encodes CASSPKGARGYTF.

The CDR3 loop is CASSSHRLAGGTDTQYF. The CDR3 nucleotides read TGTGCCAGCAGCTCCCACCGACTAGCAGGAGGCACAGATACGCAGTATTTT. V is TRBV5-6 and J is TRBJ2-3, with 7 bases identical to TRBD2. From germline, CDR1 is SGHDT and CDR2 YYEEEE. This CDR3 has 17 residues. J lost 1 base, V lost 3 bases, and 11 bases had no gene match.